The sequence of this T cell receptor (beta chain) was determined in a study of blood T cell repertoires in COVID-19. At the level of the study: Samples came from the United States, Italy and Spain, spanning acute and convalescent COVID-19. From T cells, B-cell-depleted T cells, or PBMCs came the material, which was cDNA or gDNA.

The CDR3 length is 15 residues. V trimming: 5 bases; J trimming: 7 bases; junction bases outside the gene matches: 8. Germline CDR1 and CDR2: LNHDA and SQIVND (reference sequence). Repertoires were generated with immunoSEQ multiplex PCR, while TCRdb's copy carries only in-frame clones and drops some. The repertoire has about 400,000 clones, roughly 90% of them found once; the top ten carry 1% to 1.5%. The receptor's source is a man in his forties or fifties with acute or convalescent COVID-19. The source material was peripheral blood. The gene calls are TRBV19 and TRBJ2-2; 9 bases agree with TRBD1. For the CDR3, the DNA is TGTGCCAGTAGTGTGGGACAGGGAGCGATCGGGGAGCTGTTTTTT. It translates to CASSVGQGAIGELFF. The full variable domain, its missing parts supplied by reference TRBV19 and TRBJ2-2, is DGGITQSPKYLFRKEGQNVTLSCEQNLNHDAMYWYRQDPGQGLRLIYYSQIVNDFQKGDIAEGYSVSREKKESFPLTVTSAQKNPTAFYLCASSVGQGAIGELFFGEGSRLTVL.